The 9 T cell receptor beta chains presented below share a single source sample, sequenced in a study of CD8+ T cells in alopecia areata. Extraction and reverse transcription of RNA yielded cDNA as the sequencing template. Some clones are missing from TCRdb's copy, which holds only in-frame ones; the method was immunoSEQ multiplex PCR. The data show more than 110,000 clones, about three fifths seen once. The input for sequencing was CD4+ T cells sorted from blood, taken at week 0. Every receptor here comes from a human donor with alopecia areata.

The genes are TRBV9 and TRBJ1-2; a possible D gene is TRBD1 (5 bases). V was cut by 4 bases and J by 6 bases, with 10 bases left in between. The CDR3 contains 12 residues. Per germline, CDR1 SGDLS and CDR2 YYNGEE. CDR3 sequence (DNA): TGTGCCAGCAGCCGACAGAAGGATGGCTACACCTTC. The encoded protein is CASSRQKDGYTF.

V is TRBV9 and J is TRBJ1-2; possibly TRBD1 for D (5 bases). V lost 0 bases to trimming and J lost 6 bases, with 6 bases between them. The CDR3 totals 12 residues. In germline, CDR1 is SGDLS, CDR2 YYNGEE. CDR3 protein: CASSVGGDGYTF. The CDR3 DNA reads TGTGCCAGCAGCGTAGGAGGGGATGGCTACACCTTC.

This rearrangement joins TRBV4-1 to TRBJ1-5; D is ambiguous. The CDR3 sequence is 14 residues long. Trimming cost V 2 bases and J 0 bases, with 5 bases left between them. Germline CDR1 and CDR2: MGHRA and YSYEKL. The CDR3 DNA sequence: TGCGCCAGCAGCCAATTGACTAGCAATCAGCCCCAGCATTTT. Its translation is CASSQLTSNQPQHF.

V usage is TRBV7-2 and J usage is TRBJ2-4; D may be TRBD2 (6 bases). Germline-derived CDR1 and CDR2 are SGHTA and FQGNSA. Trimming shortened V by 1 base and J by 2 bases, and 12 bases separated the two germline ends. CDR3 size: 16 residues. DNA of the CDR3: TGTGCCAGCAGCTTAGTCAATGCGGGGTCCAAAAACATTCAGTACTTC. The encoded protein is CASSLVNAGSKNIQYF.

This clone was seen a handful of times. The chain recombines TRBV7-6 with TRBJ1-1; D unresolved. V lost 3 bases and J lost 1, with 12 bases in between. Per germline, CDR1 SGHVS and CDR2 FNYEAQ. The CDR3 is 15 residues long. The CDR3 coding sequence is TGTGCCAGCAGCTTCAGGAGGTACCCGAACACTGAAGCTTTCTTT. It encodes CASSFRRYPNTEAFF.

This chain uses TRBV6-6 with TRBJ1-5, with no clear D. Germline lookup yields CDR1 MNHNY and CDR2 SVGAGI (reference sequence). This CDR3 comprises 13 residues. Between the trimmed V and J ends, which lost 5 bases and 5 bases, there was a span of 10 bases. The DNA for the CDR3 is TGTGCCAGCAGTGGGAGTTCTTATCAGCCCCAGCATTTT. Translation: CASSGSSYQPQHF.

This clone appeared once. V and J are TRBV6-6 and TRBJ2-7; tentatively, D is TRBD1 (5 bases). The CDR3 is made up of 14 amino acids. Germline-derived CDR1 and CDR2 are MNHNY and SVGAGI (reference sequence). V lost 5 bases, J lost 0 bases, and 11 bases lay in between. The CDR3 DNA is TGTGCCAGCAGTCAAGGGGTCCTCTCCTACGAGCAGTACTTC. Its protein product is CASSQGVLSYEQYF.

In this sample, this clone turned up once. The chain has TRBV20-1 and TRBJ1-1; no firm D call. CDR3 length: 11 amino acids. Trimming took 6 bases from V and 6 from J, leaving 11 bases between them. Germline assignment: CDR1 DFQATT and CDR2 SNEGSKA (reference sequence). As DNA, the CDR3 is TGCAGTGCCCTAAGGGAGTCTGAAGCTTTCTTT. This translates into CSALRESEAFF.

The V gene is TRBV5-1, the J gene TRBJ2-2, with D perhaps TRBD1 (6 bases). V was shortened by 5 bases and J by 2 bases, with 16 bases between the two germline ends. Germline-derived CDR1 and CDR2 are SGHRS and YFSETQ. The length of the CDR3 is 16 residues. CDR3 protein: CASSSFSGTNTGELFF. CDR3 bases: TGCGCCAGCAGTTCCTTCTCCGGGACAAACACCGGGGAGCTGTTTTTT.